This TCR beta chain was captured in a study of T-cell memory formation after mild COVID-19. The study, taken as a whole, reports: The authors left the SARS-CoV-2 specificity of second-wave clones peaking on day 37 unconfirmed.

Barcoded TCR alpha and TCR beta cDNA libraries with UMIs came from 5'RACE using constant-segment primers. TCRdb reprocessed the 5' RACE reads via MiXCR and lists one record per CDR3 protein. The table lists some 180,000 distinct CDR3 sequences, about a fifth of them singletons. This clonotype was counted only a few times. Its antigen is not known. V lost 1 base to trimming and J lost 4 bases, with 14 bases between them. Germline V CDR1 and CDR2: SGHRS, YFSETQ. The CDR3 loop spans 15 amino acids. The receptor was isolated from a man aged 18 to 29 who had mild COVID-19 (a few samples of this study predate the infection). Cell type and time point are not known. The specimen sequenced was PBMCs or a T cell subset sorted from them (not recorded which). The chain couples TRBV5-1 to TRBJ1-1; D is uncertain. CDR3: CASSLLSVSGTEAFF. CDR3 bases: TGCGCCAGCAGCTTGTTGTCAGTCTCGGGCACTGAAGCTTTCTTT. Full variable domain (rest looked up from reference TRBV5-1 and TRBJ1-1): KAGVTQTPRYLIKTRGQQVTLSCSPISGHRSVSWYQQTPGQGLQFLFEYFSETQRNKGNFPGRFSGRQFSNSRSEMNVSTLELGDSALYLCASSLLSVSGTEAFFGQGTRLTVV.